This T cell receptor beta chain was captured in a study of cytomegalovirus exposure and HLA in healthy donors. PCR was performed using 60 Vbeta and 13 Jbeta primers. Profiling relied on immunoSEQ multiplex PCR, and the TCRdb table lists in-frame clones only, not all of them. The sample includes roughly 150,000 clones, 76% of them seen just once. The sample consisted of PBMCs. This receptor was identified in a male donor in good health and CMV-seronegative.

CDR3 region: CASSQPGGKETQYF. DNA of the CDR3: TGCGCCAGCAGCCAACCCGGGGGGAAAGAGACCCAGTACTTC. The J gene is TRBJ2-5, the V gene TRBV4-1; 7 nucleotides match TRBD2. The germline CDR1 and CDR2 sequences are MGHRA and YSYEKL. The ends lost 2 bases at V and 3 bases at J; junction bases unmatched: 3. The CDR3 runs to 14 residues.